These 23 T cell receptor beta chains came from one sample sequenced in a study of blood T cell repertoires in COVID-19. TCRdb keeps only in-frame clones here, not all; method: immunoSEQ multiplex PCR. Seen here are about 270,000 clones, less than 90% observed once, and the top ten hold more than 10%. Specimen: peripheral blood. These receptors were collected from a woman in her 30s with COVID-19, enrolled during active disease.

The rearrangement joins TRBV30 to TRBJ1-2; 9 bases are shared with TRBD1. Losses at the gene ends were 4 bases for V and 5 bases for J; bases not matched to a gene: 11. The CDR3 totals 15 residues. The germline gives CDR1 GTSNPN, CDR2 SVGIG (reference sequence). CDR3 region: CAWTYSQGAGYGYTF. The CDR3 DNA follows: TGTGCCTGGACCTACTCACAGGGGGCAGGTTATGGCTACACCTTC.

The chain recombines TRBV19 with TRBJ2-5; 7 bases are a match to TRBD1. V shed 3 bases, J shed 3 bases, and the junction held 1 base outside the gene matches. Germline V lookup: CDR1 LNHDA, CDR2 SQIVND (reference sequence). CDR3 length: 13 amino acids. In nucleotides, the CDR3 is TGTGCCAGTAGTATCGGGACAGAAGAGACCCAGTACTTC. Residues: CASSIGTEETQYF.

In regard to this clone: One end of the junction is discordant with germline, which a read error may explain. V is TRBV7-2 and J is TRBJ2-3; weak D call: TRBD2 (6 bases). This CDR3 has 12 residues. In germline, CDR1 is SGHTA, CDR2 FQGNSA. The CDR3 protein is CASSPGLPSRNF. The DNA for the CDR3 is TGTGCCAGCAGCCCGGGACTCCCCTCGAGGAATTTT.

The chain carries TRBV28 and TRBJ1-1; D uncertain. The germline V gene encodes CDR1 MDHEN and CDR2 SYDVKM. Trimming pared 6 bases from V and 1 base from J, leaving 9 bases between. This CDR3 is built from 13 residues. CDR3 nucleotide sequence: TGTGCCAGCAGCTTTACGGGGAACACTGAAGCTTTCTTT. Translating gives CASSFTGNTEAFF.

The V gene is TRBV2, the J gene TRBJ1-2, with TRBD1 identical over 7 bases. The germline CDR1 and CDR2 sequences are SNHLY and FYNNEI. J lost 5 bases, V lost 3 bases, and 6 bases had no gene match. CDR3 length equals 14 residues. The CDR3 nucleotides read TGTGCCAGCAGTGAGACAGGGAATTCGTATGGCTACACCTTC. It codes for CASSETGNSYGYTF.

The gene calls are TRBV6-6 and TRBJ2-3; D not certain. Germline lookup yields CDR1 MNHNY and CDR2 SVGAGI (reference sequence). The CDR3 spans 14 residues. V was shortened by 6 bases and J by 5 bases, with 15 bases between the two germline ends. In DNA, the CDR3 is TGTGCCAGCAGCCTATTACCTTCCGTAGATACGCAGTATTTT. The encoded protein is CASSLLPSVDTQYF.

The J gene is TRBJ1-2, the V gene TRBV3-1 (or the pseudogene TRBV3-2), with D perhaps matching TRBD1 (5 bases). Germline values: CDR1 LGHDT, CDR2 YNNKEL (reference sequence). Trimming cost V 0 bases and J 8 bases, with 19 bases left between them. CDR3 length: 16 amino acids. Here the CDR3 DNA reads TGTGCCAGCAGCCAAGATGCGGGGCAGACCCCTCGGGGCTACACCTTC. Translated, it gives CASSQDAGQTPRGYTF.

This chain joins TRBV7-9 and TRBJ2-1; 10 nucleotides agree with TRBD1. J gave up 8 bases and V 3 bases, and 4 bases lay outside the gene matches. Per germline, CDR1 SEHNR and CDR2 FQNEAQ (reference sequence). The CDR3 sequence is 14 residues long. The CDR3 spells CASSLGQGFHEQFF. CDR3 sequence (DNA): TGTGCCAGCAGCTTGGGACAGGGGTTTCATGAGCAGTTCTTC.

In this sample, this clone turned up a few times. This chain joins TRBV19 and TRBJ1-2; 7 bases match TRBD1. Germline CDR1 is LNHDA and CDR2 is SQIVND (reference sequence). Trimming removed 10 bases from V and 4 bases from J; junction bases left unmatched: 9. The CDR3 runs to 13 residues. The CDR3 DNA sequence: TGTGCCATTTCGACAGGGTATTTCTATGGCTACACCTTC. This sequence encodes CAISTGYFYGYTF.

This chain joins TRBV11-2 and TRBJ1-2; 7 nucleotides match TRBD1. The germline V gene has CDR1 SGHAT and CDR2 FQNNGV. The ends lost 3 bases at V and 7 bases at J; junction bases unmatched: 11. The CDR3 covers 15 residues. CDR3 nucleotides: TGTGCCAGCAGCTTGGACCCGACAGGGAGGTTTGGCTACACCTTC. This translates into CASSLDPTGRFGYTF.

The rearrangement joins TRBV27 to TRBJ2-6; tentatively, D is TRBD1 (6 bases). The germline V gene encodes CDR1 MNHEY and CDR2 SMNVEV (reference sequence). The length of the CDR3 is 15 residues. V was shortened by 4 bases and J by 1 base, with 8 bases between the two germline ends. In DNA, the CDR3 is TGTGCCAGCAGTTCACAGGGATCTGGGGCCAACGTCCTGACTTTC. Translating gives CASSSQGSGANVLTF.

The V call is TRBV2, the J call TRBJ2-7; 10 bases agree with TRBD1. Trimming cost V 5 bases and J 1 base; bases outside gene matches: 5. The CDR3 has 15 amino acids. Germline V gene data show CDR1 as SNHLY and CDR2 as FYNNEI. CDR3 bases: TGTGCCAGCAGTACAGACAGGGGGCGGTCCTACGAGCAGTACTTC. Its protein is CASSTDRGRSYEQYF.

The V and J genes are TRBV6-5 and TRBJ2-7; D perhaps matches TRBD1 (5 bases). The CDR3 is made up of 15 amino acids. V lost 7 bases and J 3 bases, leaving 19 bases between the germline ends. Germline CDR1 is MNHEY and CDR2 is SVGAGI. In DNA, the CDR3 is TGTGCCAGCACAACGGAGTTTGGGGCTGGCTACGAGCAGTACTTC. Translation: CASTTEFGAGYEQYF.

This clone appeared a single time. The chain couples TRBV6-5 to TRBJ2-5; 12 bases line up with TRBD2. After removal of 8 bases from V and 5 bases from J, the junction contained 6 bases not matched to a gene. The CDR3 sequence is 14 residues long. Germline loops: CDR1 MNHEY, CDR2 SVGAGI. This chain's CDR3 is CASASSGGVETQYF. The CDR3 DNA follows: TGTGCCAGCGCCTCTAGCGGGGGGGTGGAGACCCAGTACTTC.

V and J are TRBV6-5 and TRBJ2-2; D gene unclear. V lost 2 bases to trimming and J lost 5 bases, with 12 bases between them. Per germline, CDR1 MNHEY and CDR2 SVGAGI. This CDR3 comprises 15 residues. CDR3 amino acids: CASSYQYSRTGELFF. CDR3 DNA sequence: TGTGCCAGCAGTTACCAGTATTCCAGGACCGGGGAGCTGTTTTTT.

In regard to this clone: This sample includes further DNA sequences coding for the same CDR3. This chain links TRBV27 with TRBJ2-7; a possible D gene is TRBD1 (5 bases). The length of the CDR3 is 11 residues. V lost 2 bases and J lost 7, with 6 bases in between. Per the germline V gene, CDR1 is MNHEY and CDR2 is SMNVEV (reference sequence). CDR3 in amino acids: CASSLGAEQYF. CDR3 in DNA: TGTGCCAGCAGTTTAGGGGCAGAGCAGTACTTC.

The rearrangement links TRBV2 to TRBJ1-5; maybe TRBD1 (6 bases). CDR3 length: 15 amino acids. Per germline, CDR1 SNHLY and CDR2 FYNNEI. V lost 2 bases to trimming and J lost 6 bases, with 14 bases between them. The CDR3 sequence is CASSELQTGFQPQHF. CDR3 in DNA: TGTGCCAGCAGTGAACTCCAGACAGGATTTCAGCCCCAGCATTTT.

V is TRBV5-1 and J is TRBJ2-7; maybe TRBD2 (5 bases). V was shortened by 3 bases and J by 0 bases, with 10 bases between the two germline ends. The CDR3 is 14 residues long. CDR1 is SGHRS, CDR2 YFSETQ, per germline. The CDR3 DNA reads TGCGCCAGCAGCTCCCGAGGGAGCTCCTACGAGCAGTACTTC. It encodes CASSSRGSSYEQYF.

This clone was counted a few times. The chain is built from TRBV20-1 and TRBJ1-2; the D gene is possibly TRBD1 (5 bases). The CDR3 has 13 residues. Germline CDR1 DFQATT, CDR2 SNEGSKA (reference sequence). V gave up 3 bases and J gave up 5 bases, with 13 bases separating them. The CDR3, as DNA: TGCAGTGCTAGTGGTCCGGCAGGGTATGGCTACACCTTC. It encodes CSASGPAGYGYTF.

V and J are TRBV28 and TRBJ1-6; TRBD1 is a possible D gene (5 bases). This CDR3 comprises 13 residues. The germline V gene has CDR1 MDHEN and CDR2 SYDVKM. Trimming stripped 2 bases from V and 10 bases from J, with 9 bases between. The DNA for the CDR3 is TGTGCCAGCAGTTTAAAGGGGCTCTCACCCCTCCACTTT. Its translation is CASSLKGLSPLHF.

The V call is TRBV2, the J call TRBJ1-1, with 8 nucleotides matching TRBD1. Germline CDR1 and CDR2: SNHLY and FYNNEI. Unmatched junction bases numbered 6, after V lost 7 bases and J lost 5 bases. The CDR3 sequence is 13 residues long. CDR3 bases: TGTGCCAGCATAAATACAGGGGGAACTGAAGCTTTCTTT. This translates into CASINTGGTEAFF. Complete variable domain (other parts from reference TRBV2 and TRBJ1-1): EPEVTQTPSHQVTQMGQEVILRCVPISNHLYFYWYRQILGQKVEFLVSFYNNEISEKSEIFDDQFSVERPDGSNFTLKIRSTKLEDSAMYFCASINTGGTEAFFGQGTRLTVV.

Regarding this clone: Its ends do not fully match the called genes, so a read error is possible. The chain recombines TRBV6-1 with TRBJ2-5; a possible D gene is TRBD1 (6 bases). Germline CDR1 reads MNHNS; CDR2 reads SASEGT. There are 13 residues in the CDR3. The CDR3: CASREGQQETQYF. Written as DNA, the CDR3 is TGTGCCAGCAGGGAAGGACAGCAAGAGACCCAGTACTTC.

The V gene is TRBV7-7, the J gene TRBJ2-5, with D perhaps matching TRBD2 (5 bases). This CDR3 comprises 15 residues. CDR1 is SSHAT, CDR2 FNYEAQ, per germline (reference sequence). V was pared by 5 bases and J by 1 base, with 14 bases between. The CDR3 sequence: CASSPRTGFQETQYF. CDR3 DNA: TGTGCCAGCAGCCCACGGACTGGGTTCCAAGAGACCCAGTACTTC.